One and the same sample provided the 17 T cell receptor beta chains below, sequenced in a study of blood T cell repertoires in COVID-19. Profiling relied on immunoSEQ multiplex PCR, and the TCRdb table lists in-frame clones only, not all of them. The sample yields 200,000 to 300,000 clones, more than 75% seen once. The material sequenced was PBMCs or T cells enriched from blood (not recorded which). All receptors come from a woman in her late teens or twenties who had recovered from COVID-19.

CDR3 in amino acids: CASSLIPGTEYEQYF. For the CDR3, the DNA is TGTGCCAGCAGCTTAATCCCAGGCACCGAATACGAGCAGTACTTC. V gene TRBV7-3 combines with J gene TRBJ2-7; D remains unclear. Germline V CDR1 and CDR2: SGHTA, FQGTGA. V was trimmed by 1 base and J by 4 bases, leaving 14 bases between them. CDR3 length equals 15 residues.

The chain couples TRBV6-2 or TRBV6-3 to TRBJ1-5, with a tentative D call TRBD1 (5 bases). The germline gives CDR1 MNHEY, CDR2 SVGEGT. The CDR3 covers 16 residues. V lost 5 bases and J lost 3, with 17 bases in between. CDR3: CASSKSTGSSNQPQHF. CDR3 DNA: TGTGCCAGCAGTAAATCCACAGGCTCCTCCAATCAGCCCCAGCATTTT.

The chain joins TRBV7-6 to TRBJ2-7; 9 nucleotides align to TRBD2. Germline CDR1 SGHVS, CDR2 FNYEAQ. The CDR3 consists of 15 residues. J gave up 2 bases and V 4 bases, and 6 bases lay outside the gene matches. The CDR3 DNA is TGTGCCAGCAGCTCTCAGGCGGGAGGGCCCTACGAGCAGTACTTC. It codes for CASSSQAGGPYEQYF.

This chain connects TRBV5-1 to TRBJ2-1; weak D call: TRBD2 (5 bases). V was trimmed by 4 bases and J by 2 bases, leaving 10 bases between them. The CDR3 sequence is 14 residues long. Germline assignment: CDR1 SGHRS and CDR2 YFSETQ. The CDR3 region is CASSRGITYNEQFF. In DNA, the CDR3 is TGCGCCAGCAGCCGGGGTATAACCTACAATGAGCAGTTCTTC. The full variable domain, with the rest looked up from reference TRBV5-1 and TRBJ2-1, is KAGVTQTPRYLIKTRGQQVTLSCSPISGHRSVSWYQQTPGQGLQFLFEYFSETQRNKGNFPGRFSGRQFSNSRSEMNVSTLELGDSALYLCASSRGITYNEQFFGPGTRLTVL.

The V gene is TRBV27, the J gene TRBJ1-2; possible D gene TRBD1, 5 bases. The CDR3 runs 13 residues. With 4 bases removed from V and 8 bases from J, the gap between germline ends came to 14 bases. CDR1 MNHEY and CDR2 SMNVEV come from the germline V gene (reference sequence). The DNA for the CDR3 is TGTGCCAGCAGTTGGTCGCCAGGGCAAGGCTACACCTTC. Its protein product is CASSWSPGQGYTF.

This clone was seen a single time. The rearrangement links TRBV20-1 to TRBJ2-1; D remains ambiguous. The CDR3 sequence is 12 residues long. In germline, CDR1 is DFQATT, CDR2 SNEGSKA (reference sequence). Trimming removed 3 bases at V and 3 bases at J, with 6 bases between. CDR3 amino acids: CSASTGYNEQFF. The CDR3, as DNA: TGCAGTGCTAGTACCGGCTACAATGAGCAGTTCTTC.

The chain recombines TRBV27 with TRBJ2-7; D is possibly TRBD2 (6 bases). Per the germline V gene, CDR1 is MNHEY and CDR2 is SMNVEV (reference sequence). CDR3 length: 14 residues. The germline V and J ends were trimmed by 4 bases and 2 bases, with 12 bases remaining between them. CDR3 amino acids: CASSSRGFPYEQYF. Here the CDR3 DNA reads TGTGCCAGCAGTTCCCGGGGGTTCCCCTACGAGCAGTACTTC.

The V gene is TRBV5-6, the J gene TRBJ1-3; 7 bases fit TRBD1. The CDR3 is made up of 16 amino acids. Looked up from germline, CDR1 is SGHDT and CDR2 is YYEEEE. V lost 2 bases and J lost 3; bases outside the gene matches: 8. The CDR3 loop reads CASSFVGRGFGNTIYF. CDR3 coding DNA: TGTGCCAGCAGCTTTGTCGGCAGGGGGTTTGGAAACACCATATATTTT.

This chain connects TRBV15 to TRBJ2-7, with D perhaps TRBD1 (6 bases). V dropped 0 bases and J dropped 2 bases, with 11 bases sitting between them. Germline V gene sequence: CDR1 LNHNV, CDR2 YYDKDF (reference sequence). The CDR3 spans 15 residues. CDR3 bases: TGTGCCACCAGCAGAGAAGACAGGTCCACCTACGAGCAGTACTTC. The encoded protein is CATSREDRSTYEQYF.

V usage is TRBV3-1 (or the pseudogene TRBV3-2) and J usage is TRBJ2-7; 10 nucleotides agree with TRBD2. This CDR3 contains 15 residues. V lost 6 bases to trimming and J lost 0 bases; unmatched junction nucleotides: 5. CDR1 and CDR2 from the germline V gene are LGHDT and YNNKEL (reference sequence). CDR3 bases: TGTGCCAGCAGGGGTAGCGGGGGGCGCTCCTACGAGCAGTACTTC. As protein: CASRGSGGRSYEQYF.

The chain is built from TRBV30 and TRBJ2-2; maybe TRBD1 (6 bases). This CDR3 region has 16 residues. V shed 5 bases and J shed 4 bases, with 20 bases lying between them. Germline V gene lookup returns CDR1 GTSNPN and CDR2 SVGIG (reference sequence). Here the CDR3 DNA reads TGTGCCTGGCAAGGCCCCGGACAGCAAGTCACCGGGGAGCTGTTTTTT. As protein: CAWQGPGQQVTGELFF.

V and J are TRBV11-2 and TRBJ1-1; maybe TRBD1 (5 bases). Trimming shortened V by 0 bases and J by 0 bases, and 8 bases separated the two germline ends. The CDR3 is made up of 15 amino acids. Germline V gene sequence: CDR1 SGHAT, CDR2 FQNNGV. The CDR3 is CASSLDWGMNTEAFF. As DNA, the CDR3 is TGTGCCAGCAGCTTAGATTGGGGCATGAACACTGAAGCTTTCTTT.

V and J are TRBV27 and TRBJ2-7, with D maybe TRBD1 (5 bases). CDR1 is MNHEY, CDR2 SMNVEV, per germline (reference sequence). Trimming pared 7 bases from V and 6 bases from J, leaving 13 bases between. The CDR3 covers 12 residues. The CDR3 DNA reads as TGTGCCAGCACAGGGTTAAATAGCGAGCAGTACTTC. This sequence encodes CASTGLNSEQYF.

This chain's CDR3 is CSVPSGRVSTDTQYF. The CDR3 DNA sequence: TGCAGCGTCCCCTCCGGGAGGGTTAGCACAGATACGCAGTATTTT. The V and J genes are TRBV29-1 and TRBJ2-3; 8 nucleotides align to TRBD2. Germline V gives CDR1 SQVTM, CDR2 ANQGSEA. With 6 bases clipped from V and 0 bases from J, the junction kept 8 bases outside the gene matches. CDR3 size: 15 residues.

This chain connects TRBV7-2 to TRBJ2-7; TRBD2 might be the D (6 bases). This CDR3 has 14 residues. The V and J ends lost 1 base and 4 bases respectively, with 11 bases between them. The germline CDR1 and CDR2 sequences are SGHTA and FQGNSA. CDR3 bases: TGTGCCAGCAGCTTAGGCGGGAAACGATACGAGCAGTACTTC. This sequence encodes CASSLGGKRYEQYF.

The chain carries TRBV7-3 and TRBJ1-1; TRBD1 matches 7 bases. CDR1 SGHTA and CDR2 FQGTGA come from the germline V gene. The CDR3 runs to 14 residues. V lost 5 bases to trimming and J lost 6 bases; unmatched junction nucleotides: 9. CDR3 sequence: CASSPQGVLSEAFF. The CDR3 DNA reads as TGTGCCAGCAGCCCCCAGGGGGTTTTGTCTGAAGCTTTCTTT.

The table lists this clone with a few counts. The chain combines TRBV6-5 with TRBJ2-7, with D maybe TRBD1 (5 bases). The CDR3 is made up of 14 amino acids. V lost 7 bases and J 0 bases, leaving 13 bases between the germline ends. CDR1 and CDR2 from the germline V gene are MNHEY and SVGAGI. CDR3: CASIGWGGSYEQYF. In DNA, the CDR3 is TGTGCCAGCATCGGTTGGGGCGGCTCCTACGAGCAGTACTTC.